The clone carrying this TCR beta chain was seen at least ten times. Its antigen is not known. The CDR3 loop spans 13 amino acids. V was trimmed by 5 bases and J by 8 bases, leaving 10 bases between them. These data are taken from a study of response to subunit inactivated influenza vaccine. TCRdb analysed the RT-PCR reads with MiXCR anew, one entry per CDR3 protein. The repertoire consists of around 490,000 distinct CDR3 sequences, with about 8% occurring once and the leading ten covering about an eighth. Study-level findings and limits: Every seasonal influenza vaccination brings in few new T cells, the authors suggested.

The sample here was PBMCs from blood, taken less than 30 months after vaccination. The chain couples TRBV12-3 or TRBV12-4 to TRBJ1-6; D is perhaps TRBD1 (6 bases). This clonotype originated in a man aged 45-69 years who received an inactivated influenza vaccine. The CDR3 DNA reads TGTGCCAGCAGTACCCACAGGGATTCACCCCTCCACTTT. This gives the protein CASSTHRDSPLHF.